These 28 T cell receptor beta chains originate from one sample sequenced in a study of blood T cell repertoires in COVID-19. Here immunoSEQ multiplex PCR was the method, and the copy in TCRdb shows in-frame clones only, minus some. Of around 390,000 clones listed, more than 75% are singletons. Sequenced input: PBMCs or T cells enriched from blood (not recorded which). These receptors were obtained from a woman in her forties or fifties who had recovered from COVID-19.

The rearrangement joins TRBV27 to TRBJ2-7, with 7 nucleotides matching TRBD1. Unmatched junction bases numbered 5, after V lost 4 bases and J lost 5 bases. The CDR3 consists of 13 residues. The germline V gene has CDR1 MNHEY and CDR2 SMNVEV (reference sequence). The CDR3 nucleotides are TGTGCCAGCAGTTCTAGGGGGCTTGACGAGCAGTACTTC. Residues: CASSSRGLDEQYF.

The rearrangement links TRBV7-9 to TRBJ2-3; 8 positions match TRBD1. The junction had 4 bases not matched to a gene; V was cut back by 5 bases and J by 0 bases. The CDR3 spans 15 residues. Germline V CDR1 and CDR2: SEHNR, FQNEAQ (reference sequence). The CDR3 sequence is CASSRQGPSTDTQYF. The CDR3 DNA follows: TGTGCCAGCAGCCGACAGGGGCCTAGCACAGATACGCAGTATTTT.

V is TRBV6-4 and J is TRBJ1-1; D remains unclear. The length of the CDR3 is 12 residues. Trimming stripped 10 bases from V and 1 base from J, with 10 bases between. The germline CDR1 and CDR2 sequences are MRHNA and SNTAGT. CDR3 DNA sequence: TGTGCCACCGCGAGTTGGAACACTGAAGCTTTCTTT. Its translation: CATASWNTEAFF.

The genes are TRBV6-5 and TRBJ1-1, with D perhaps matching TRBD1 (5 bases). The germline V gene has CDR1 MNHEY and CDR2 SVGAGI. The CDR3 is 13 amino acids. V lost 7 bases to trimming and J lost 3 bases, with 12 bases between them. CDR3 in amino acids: CASTRQLDTEAFF. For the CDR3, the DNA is TGTGCCAGCACGAGACAGCTAGACACTGAAGCTTTCTTT.

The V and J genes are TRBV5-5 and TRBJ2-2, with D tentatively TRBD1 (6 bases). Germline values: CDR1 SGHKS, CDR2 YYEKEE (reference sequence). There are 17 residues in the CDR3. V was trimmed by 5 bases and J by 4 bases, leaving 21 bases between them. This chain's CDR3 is CASSRGHSGRFTGELFF. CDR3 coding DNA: TGTGCCAGCAGTCGGGGACATTCAGGACGATTCACCGGGGAGCTGTTTTTT.

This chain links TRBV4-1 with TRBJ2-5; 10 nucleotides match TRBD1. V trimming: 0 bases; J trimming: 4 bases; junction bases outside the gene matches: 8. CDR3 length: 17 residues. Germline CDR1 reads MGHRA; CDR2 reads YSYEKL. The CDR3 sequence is CASSQDDRGLRGETQYF. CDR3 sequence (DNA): TGCGCCAGCAGCCAAGACGACAGGGGGCTTCGGGGAGAGACCCAGTACTTC.

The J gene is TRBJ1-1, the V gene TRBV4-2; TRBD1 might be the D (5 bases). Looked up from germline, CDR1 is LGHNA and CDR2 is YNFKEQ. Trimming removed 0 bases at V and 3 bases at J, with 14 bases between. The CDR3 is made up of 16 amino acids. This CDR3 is CASSQEGGGSDTEAFF. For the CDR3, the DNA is TGTGCCAGCAGCCAAGAAGGCGGGGGGTCGGACACTGAAGCTTTCTTT.

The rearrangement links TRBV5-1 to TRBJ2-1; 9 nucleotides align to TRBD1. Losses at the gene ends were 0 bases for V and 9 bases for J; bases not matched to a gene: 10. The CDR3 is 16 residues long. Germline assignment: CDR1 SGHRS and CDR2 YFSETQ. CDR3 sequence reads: CASSLVGTGYNSEQFF. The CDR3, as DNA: TGCGCCAGCAGCTTGGTCGGGACAGGGTACAACAGTGAGCAGTTCTTC.

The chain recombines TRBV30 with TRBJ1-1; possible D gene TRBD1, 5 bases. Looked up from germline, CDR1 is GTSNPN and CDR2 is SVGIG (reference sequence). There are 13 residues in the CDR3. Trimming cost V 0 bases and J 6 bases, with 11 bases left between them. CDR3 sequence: CAWSVIRGSEAFF. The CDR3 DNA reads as TGTGCCTGGAGTGTAATTCGGGGGTCTGAAGCTTTCTTT.

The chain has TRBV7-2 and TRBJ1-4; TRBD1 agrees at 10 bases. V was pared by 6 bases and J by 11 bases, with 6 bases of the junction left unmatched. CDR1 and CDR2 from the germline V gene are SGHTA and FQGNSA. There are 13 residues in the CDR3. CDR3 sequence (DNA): TGTGCCAGCAGAGGGACAGGGGAGGACAAACTGTTTTTT. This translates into CASRGTGEDKLFF.

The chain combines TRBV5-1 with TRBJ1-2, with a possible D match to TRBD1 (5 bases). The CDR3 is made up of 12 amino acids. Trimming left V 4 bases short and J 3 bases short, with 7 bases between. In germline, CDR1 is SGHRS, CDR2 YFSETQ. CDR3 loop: CASSPRDYGYTF. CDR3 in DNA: TGCGCCAGCAGCCCCAGGGACTATGGCTACACCTTC.

The CDR3: CASGSPTSGDLDTQYF. CDR3 nucleotides: TGTGCTAGTGGTTCGCCGACTAGCGGGGACTTAGATACGCAGTATTTT. The rearrangement links TRBV12-5 to TRBJ2-3; 11 positions match TRBD2. From germline, CDR1 is LGHNT and CDR2 FRNRAP. CDR3 length: 16 amino acids. V gave up 4 bases and J gave up 5 bases; unmatched junction bases: 8.

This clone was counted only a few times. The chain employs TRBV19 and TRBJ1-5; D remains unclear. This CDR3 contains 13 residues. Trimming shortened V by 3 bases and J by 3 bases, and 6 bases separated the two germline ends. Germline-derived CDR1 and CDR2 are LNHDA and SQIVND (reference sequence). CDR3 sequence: CASSISHNQPQHF. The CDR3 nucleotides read TGTGCCAGTAGTATTTCCCACAATCAGCCCCAGCATTTT.

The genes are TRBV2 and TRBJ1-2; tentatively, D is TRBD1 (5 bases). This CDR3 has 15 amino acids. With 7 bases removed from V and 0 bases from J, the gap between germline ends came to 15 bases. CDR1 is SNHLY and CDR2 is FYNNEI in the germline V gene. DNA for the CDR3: TGTGCCAGCATCTCGGGGGAGTTTGCTAACTATGGCTACACCTTC. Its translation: CASISGEFANYGYTF.

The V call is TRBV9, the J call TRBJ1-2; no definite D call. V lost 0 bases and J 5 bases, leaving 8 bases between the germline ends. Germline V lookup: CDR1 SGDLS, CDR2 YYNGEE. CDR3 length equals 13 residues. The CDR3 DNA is TGTGCCAGCAGCGTAGGGCAGGCGTATGGCTACACCTTC. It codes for CASSVGQAYGYTF.

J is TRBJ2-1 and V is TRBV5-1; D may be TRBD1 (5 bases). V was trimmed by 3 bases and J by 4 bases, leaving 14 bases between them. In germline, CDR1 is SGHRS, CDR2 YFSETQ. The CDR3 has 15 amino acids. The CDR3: CASSWLKTVYNEQFF. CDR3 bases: TGCGCCAGCAGCTGGTTAAAGACAGTTTACAATGAGCAGTTCTTC.

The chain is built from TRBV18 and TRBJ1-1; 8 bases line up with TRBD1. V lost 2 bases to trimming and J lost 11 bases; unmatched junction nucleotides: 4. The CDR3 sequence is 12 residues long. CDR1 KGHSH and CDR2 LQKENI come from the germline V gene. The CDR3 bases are TGTGCCAGCTCACCAGGACAGGGTTCGGCTTTCTTT. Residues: CASSPGQGSAFF.

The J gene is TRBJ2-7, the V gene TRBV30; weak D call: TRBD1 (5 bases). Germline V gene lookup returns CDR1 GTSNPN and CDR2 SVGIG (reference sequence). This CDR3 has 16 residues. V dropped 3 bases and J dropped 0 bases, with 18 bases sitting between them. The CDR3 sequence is CAWSQKGAGISYEQYF. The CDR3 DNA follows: TGTGCCTGGAGCCAAAAAGGGGCAGGGATCTCCTACGAGCAGTACTTC.

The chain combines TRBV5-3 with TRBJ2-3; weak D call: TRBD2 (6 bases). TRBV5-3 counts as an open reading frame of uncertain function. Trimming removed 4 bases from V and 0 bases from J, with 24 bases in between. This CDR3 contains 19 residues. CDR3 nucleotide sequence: TGTGCCAGAAGCGCGCCGGCCCCTTCCGGGGGACCGAGCACAGATACGCAGTATTTT. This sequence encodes CARSAPAPSGGPSTDTQYF.

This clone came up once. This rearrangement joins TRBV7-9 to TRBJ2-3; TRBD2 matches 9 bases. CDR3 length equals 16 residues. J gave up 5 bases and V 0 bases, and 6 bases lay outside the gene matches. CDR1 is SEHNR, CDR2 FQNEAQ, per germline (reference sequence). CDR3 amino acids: CASSLASGGRGDTQYF. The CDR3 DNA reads TGTGCCAGCAGCTTAGCTAGCGGGGGCAGGGGAGATACGCAGTATTTT.

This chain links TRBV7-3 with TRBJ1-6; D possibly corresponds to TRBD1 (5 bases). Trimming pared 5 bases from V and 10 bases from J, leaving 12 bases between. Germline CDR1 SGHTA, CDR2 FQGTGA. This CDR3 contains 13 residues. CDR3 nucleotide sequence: TGTGCCAGCAGCCCCGGGGGGTACTCACCCCTCCACTTT. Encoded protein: CASSPGGYSPLHF.

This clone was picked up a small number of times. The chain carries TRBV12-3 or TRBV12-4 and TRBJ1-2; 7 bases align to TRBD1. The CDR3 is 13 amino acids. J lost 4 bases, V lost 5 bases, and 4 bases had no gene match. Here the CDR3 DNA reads TGTGCCAGCAGTCAGACAGGGACCTATGGCTACACCTTC. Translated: CASSQTGTYGYTF.

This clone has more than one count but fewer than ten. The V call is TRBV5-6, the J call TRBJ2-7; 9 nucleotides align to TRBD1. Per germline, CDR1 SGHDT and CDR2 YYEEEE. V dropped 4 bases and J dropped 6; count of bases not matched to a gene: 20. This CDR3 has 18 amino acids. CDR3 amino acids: CASSDLGQGTFGSSEQYF. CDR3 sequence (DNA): TGTGCCAGCAGCGACCTGGGACAGGGAACGTTTGGCAGCAGCGAGCAGTACTTC.

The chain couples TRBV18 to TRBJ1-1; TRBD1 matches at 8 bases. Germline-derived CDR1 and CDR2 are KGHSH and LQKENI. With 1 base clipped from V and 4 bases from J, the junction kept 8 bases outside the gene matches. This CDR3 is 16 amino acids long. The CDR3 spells CASSPLITGGFTEAFF. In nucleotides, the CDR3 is TGTGCCAGCTCACCACTTATTACAGGGGGTTTCACTGAAGCTTTCTTT. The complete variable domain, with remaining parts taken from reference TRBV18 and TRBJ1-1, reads NAGVMQNPRHLVRRRGQEARLRCSPMKGHSHVYWYRQLPEEGLKFMVYLQKENIIDESGMPKERFSAEFPKEGPSILRIQQVVRGDSAAYFCASSPLITGGFTEAFFGQGTRLTVV.

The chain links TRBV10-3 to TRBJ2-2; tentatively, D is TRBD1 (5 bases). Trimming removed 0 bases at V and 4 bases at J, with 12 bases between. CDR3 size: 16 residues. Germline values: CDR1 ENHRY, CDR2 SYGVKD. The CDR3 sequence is CAISESETGRTGELFF. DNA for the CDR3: TGTGCCATCAGTGAGTCTGAAACAGGCCGCACCGGGGAGCTGTTTTTT.

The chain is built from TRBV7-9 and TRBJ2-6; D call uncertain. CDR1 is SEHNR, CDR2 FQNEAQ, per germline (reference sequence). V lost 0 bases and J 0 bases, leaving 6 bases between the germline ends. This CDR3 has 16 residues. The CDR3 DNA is TGTGCCAGCAGCTTAGCGGAGACCTCTGGGGCCAACGTCCTGACTTTC. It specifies CASSLAETSGANVLTF.

The CDR3 region is CAWSHRDRGRTNEKLFF. The CDR3 DNA is TGTGCCTGGAGTCACCGGGACAGGGGGCGCACTAATGAAAAACTGTTTTTT. This chain links TRBV30 with TRBJ1-4; 12 nucleotides agree with TRBD1. Germline loops: CDR1 GTSNPN, CDR2 SVGIG (reference sequence). With V trimmed by 2 bases and J by 2 bases, 6 bases remained unmatched. There are 17 residues in the CDR3.

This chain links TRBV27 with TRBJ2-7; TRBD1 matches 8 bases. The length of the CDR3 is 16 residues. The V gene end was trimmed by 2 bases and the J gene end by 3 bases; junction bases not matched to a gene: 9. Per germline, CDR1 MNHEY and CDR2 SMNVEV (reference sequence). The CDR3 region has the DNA TGTGCCAGCAGTTTACTTCCCGGACAGGGCGTCTACGAGCAGTACTTC. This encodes CASSLLPGQGVYEQYF.